Below, 22 T cell receptor beta chains from the same sample are listed, as sequenced in a study of OX40 agonist ivuxolimab in advanced cancers. TCRdb keeps only in-frame clones here, not all; method: immunoSEQ multiplex PCR. The data hold around 41,000 clones, with around 89% observed a single time. This sample comprised CD4+ or CD8+ T cells sorted from blood, obtained in a trial of the OX40 agonist ivuxolimab. The receptors were sampled from an adult with an advanced solid tumor such as melanoma, head and neck, liver or kidney cancer.

The gene calls are TRBV5-5 and TRBJ1-3; the D is unclear. The V end was cut by 0 bases, the J end by 0 bases, with 13 bases between. Germline CDR1 and CDR2: SGHKS and YYEKEE (reference sequence). The CDR3 is 17 amino acids. DNA for the CDR3: TGTGCCAGCAGCTTGGCCATAGGGATTAACTCTGGAAACACCATATATTTT. Translating gives CASSLAIGINSGNTIYF.

The V call is TRBV7-8, the J call TRBJ2-4, with 7 bases aligning to TRBD1. From germline, CDR1 is SGHVS and CDR2 FQNEAQ. The CDR3 loop spans 15 amino acids. V was pared by 5 bases and J by 5 bases, with 9 bases of the junction left unmatched. CDR3: CASSPETGMENIQYF. In DNA form, the CDR3 reads TGTGCCAGCAGCCCGGAGACAGGGATGGAAAACATTCAGTACTTC.

The J gene is TRBJ1-1, the V gene TRBV6-6; a possible D gene is TRBD1 (5 bases). V was clipped by 4 bases and J by 0 bases, with 6 bases between them. This CDR3 region has 13 residues. The V gene's germline CDR1 is MNHNY and CDR2 SVGAGI (reference sequence). The CDR3 loop is CASSSGLNTEAFF. In nucleotides, the CDR3 is TGTGCCAGCAGTTCGGGACTGAACACTGAAGCTTTCTTT.

This clone was seen only a few times. The chain employs TRBV25-1 and TRBJ1-1; tentatively, D is TRBD1 (5 bases). This CDR3 comprises 13 residues. Trimming stripped 3 bases from V and 4 bases from J, with 9 bases between. Germline V gene data show CDR1 as MGHDK and CDR2 as SYGVNS. CDR3 in amino acids: CASSEGGTTEAFF. The CDR3 coding sequence is TGTGCCAGCAGTGAGGGGGGGACCACTGAAGCTTTCTTT.

The genes are TRBV6-4 and TRBJ2-3, with D possibly being TRBD1 (5 bases). V lost 6 bases to trimming and J lost 6 bases, with 13 bases between them. Germline V gives CDR1 MRHNA, CDR2 SNTAGT. The CDR3 has 13 residues. The CDR3, as DNA: TGTGCCAGCAGAGACCAGGGTAACGATACGCAGTATTTT. As protein: CASRDQGNDTQYF.

The rearrangement links TRBV6-1 to TRBJ1-2; no firm D call. The germline CDR1 and CDR2 sequences are MNHNS and SASEGT. CDR3 length: 13 residues. Between the trimmed V and J ends, which lost 2 bases and 7 bases, there was a span of 11 bases. CDR3 loop: CASSESRARGYTF. CDR3 DNA sequence: TGTGCCAGCAGTGAAAGCAGAGCCCGTGGCTACACCTTC.

This clone was detected once. The chain couples TRBV9 to TRBJ2-7; 7 bases align to TRBD1. V shed 0 bases and J 3 bases; nucleotides not matched to a gene: 3. Germline CDR1 SGDLS, CDR2 YYNGEE. This CDR3 has 14 residues. The CDR3 sequence: CASSVGQGDYEQYF. Written as DNA, the CDR3 is TGTGCCAGCAGCGTAGGGCAGGGGGACTACGAGCAGTACTTC.

CDR3 residues: CASSFLPGIEQYF. CDR3 bases: TGTGCCAGCAGTTTCCTCCCTGGGATCGAGCAGTACTTC. V gene TRBV5-5 combines with J gene TRBJ2-7; D is unresolved. Trimming took off 5 bases at V and 6 bases at J, with 15 bases between the two ends. Germline CDR1 reads SGHKS; CDR2 reads YYEKEE (reference sequence). This CDR3 is 13 amino acids long.

The chain recombines TRBV16 with TRBJ1-2; D unresolved. Trimming cost V 2 bases and J 2 bases, with 12 bases left between them. CDR3 length: 15 amino acids. Germline V gene data show CDR1 as KGHSY and CDR2 as FQNENV. CDR3 DNA: TGTGCCAGCAGCCAAGAAGGAGACCTCAACTATGGCTACACCTTC. Protein sequence: CASSQEGDLNYGYTF.

This chain joins TRBV11-1 and TRBJ2-7; D gene uncertain. The V end lost 1 base, the J end lost 4 bases, and 23 bases lay between the germline ends. Germline loops: CDR1 SGHAT, CDR2 FQDESV (reference sequence). There are 18 residues in the CDR3. CDR3 residues: CASSLVPLSTRAPYEQYF. In DNA, the CDR3 is TGTGCCAGCAGCTTAGTCCCCCTCTCAACACGGGCACCTTACGAGCAGTACTTC. Drawing the rest from reference TRBV11-1 and TRBJ2-7, the complete variable domain is EAEVAQSPRYKITEKSQAVAFWCDPISGHATLYWYRQILGQGPELLVQFQDESVVDDSQLPKDRFSAERLKGVDSTLKIQPAELGDSAMYLCASSLVPLSTRAPYEQYFGPGTRLTVT.

The chain combines TRBV19 with TRBJ2-3, with 7 bases aligning to TRBD2. CDR1 is LNHDA and CDR2 is SQIVND in the germline V gene (reference sequence). This CDR3 contains 17 residues. The V gene end was trimmed by 4 bases and the J gene end by 0 bases; junction bases not matched to a gene: 10. CDR3 sequence (DNA): TGTGCCAGTAGTAGAATAGCGGGTACCGCTAGCACAGATACGCAGTATTTT. This translates into CASSRIAGTASTDTQYF.

The count of this clone is one. The V and J genes are TRBV5-1 and TRBJ1-2, with D perhaps TRBD1 (6 bases). CDR1 SGHRS and CDR2 YFSETQ come from the germline V gene. CDR3 length equals 13 residues. V lost 0 bases, J lost 13 bases, and 16 bases lay in between. CDR3 amino acids: CASSLELGAGSTF. The CDR3 DNA follows: TGCGCCAGCAGCTTGGAGTTGGGGGCAGGGAGCACCTTC.

V gene TRBV19 combines with J gene TRBJ2-2, with D maybe TRBD1 (5 bases). The germline V and J ends were trimmed by 7 bases and 0 bases, with 6 bases remaining between them. CDR1 and CDR2 (germline): LNHDA, SQIVND (reference sequence). The CDR3 is 13 residues long. The CDR3: CASMGPNTGELFF. The CDR3 nucleotides read TGTGCCAGTATGGGGCCGAACACCGGGGAGCTGTTTTTT.

This chain links TRBV28 with TRBJ2-4; a possible D gene is TRBD2 (5 bases). Germline CDR1 MDHEN, CDR2 SYDVKM. The CDR3 is 13 residues long. The V gene lost 6 bases and the J gene lost 4 bases, with 10 bases spanning the gap. The CDR3 here is CASSPRGKNIQYF. The DNA for the CDR3 is TGTGCCAGCAGCCCCCGGGGAAAAAACATTCAGTACTTC.

The chain joins TRBV2 to TRBJ1-2; D is perhaps TRBD1 (5 bases). The germline V and J ends were trimmed by 2 bases and 4 bases, with 5 bases remaining between them. The CDR3 consists of 12 residues. Germline CDR1 is SNHLY and CDR2 is FYNNEI. The CDR3 DNA reads TGTGCCAGCAGTGAAACAGGCTATGGCTACACCTTC. Translated, it gives CASSETGYGYTF.

The genes are TRBV18 and TRBJ2-1; D not certain. The germline V gene encodes CDR1 KGHSH and CDR2 LQKENI. Deletions cut 2 bases from V and 7 bases from J, with 3 bases between. This CDR3 is 11 amino acids long. The CDR3: CASSPRNEQFF. The CDR3 DNA reads as TGTGCCAGCTCACCAAGAAATGAGCAGTTCTTC.

The rearrangement uses TRBV27 and TRBJ1-1; 11 nucleotides line up with TRBD1. Germline lookup yields CDR1 MNHEY and CDR2 SMNVEV (reference sequence). V was clipped by 4 bases and J by 7 bases; unmatched bases: 8. The CDR3 runs 15 residues. The CDR3 sequence is CASSSGTGGLGEAFF. CDR3 coding DNA: TGTGCCAGCAGTTCGGGGACAGGGGGGTTAGGTGAAGCTTTCTTT.

This clone was detected once. This chain links TRBV6-5 with TRBJ1-4; D possibly corresponds to TRBD1 (5 bases). The germline gives CDR1 MNHEY, CDR2 SVGAGI. The CDR3 is 15 amino acids. The ends were cut back, 0 bases at V and 4 bases at J, with 9 bases in the middle. The CDR3, as DNA: TGTGCCAGCAGTTACTCCCCTGACAGTAATGAAAAACTGTTTTTT. Encoded protein: CASSYSPDSNEKLFF.

The V gene is TRBV9, the J gene TRBJ1-3, with TRBD1 as a possible D gene (5 bases). Germline V gene data show CDR1 as SGDLS and CDR2 as YYNGEE. Trimming took off 1 base at V and 0 bases at J, with 8 bases between the two ends. The CDR3 contains 15 residues. CDR3 loop: CASSVRGFSGNTIYF. The DNA of the CDR3 is TGTGCCAGCAGCGTAAGGGGATTCTCTGGAAACACCATATATTTT. The full variable domain, completed using reference TRBV9 and TRBJ1-3, is DSGVTQTPKHLITATGQRVTLRCSPRSGDLSVYWYQQSLDQGLQFLIQYYNGEERAKGNILERFSAQQFPDLHSELNLSSLELGDSALYFCASSVRGFSGNTIYFGEGSWLTVV.

This chain links TRBV5-1 with TRBJ2-1; D call uncertain. Germline CDR1 and CDR2: SGHRS and YFSETQ. V dropped 2 bases and J dropped 4 bases, with 13 bases sitting between them. This CDR3 contains 15 residues. CDR3 nucleotides: TGCGCCAGCAGCTTTACCCCGACAACATACAATGAGCAGTTCTTC. This sequence encodes CASSFTPTTYNEQFF. Filled out from reference TRBV5-1 and TRBJ2-1, the complete variable domain reads KAGVTQTPRYLIKTRGQQVTLSCSPISGHRSVSWYQQTPGQGLQFLFEYFSETQRNKGNFPGRFSGRQFSNSRSEMNVSTLELGDSALYLCASSFTPTTYNEQFFGPGTRLTVL.

The J gene is TRBJ2-7, the V gene TRBV5-1; 7 nucleotides line up with TRBD1. CDR1 is SGHRS and CDR2 is YFSETQ in the germline V gene. There are 15 residues in the CDR3. Losses at the gene ends were 3 bases for V and 2 bases for J; bases not matched to a gene: 8. This chain's CDR3 is CASSYQTGRPYEQYF. The CDR3 DNA is TGCGCCAGCAGCTACCAGACAGGGCGCCCCTACGAGCAGTACTTC.

The chain has TRBV11-1 and TRBJ1-1, with D tentatively TRBD1 (5 bases). The germline V gene has CDR1 SGHAT and CDR2 FQDESV (reference sequence). This CDR3 has 14 residues. With 3 bases removed from V and 4 bases from J, the gap between germline ends came to 12 bases. CDR3 in amino acids: CASSFGQGVTEAFF. The DNA for the CDR3 is TGTGCCAGCAGCTTCGGGCAGGGAGTCACTGAAGCTTTCTTT. Filled out from reference TRBV11-1 and TRBJ1-1, the complete variable domain reads EAEVAQSPRYKITEKSQAVAFWCDPISGHATLYWYRQILGQGPELLVQFQDESVVDDSQLPKDRFSAERLKGVDSTLKIQPAELGDSAMYLCASSFGQGVTEAFFGQGTRLTVV.